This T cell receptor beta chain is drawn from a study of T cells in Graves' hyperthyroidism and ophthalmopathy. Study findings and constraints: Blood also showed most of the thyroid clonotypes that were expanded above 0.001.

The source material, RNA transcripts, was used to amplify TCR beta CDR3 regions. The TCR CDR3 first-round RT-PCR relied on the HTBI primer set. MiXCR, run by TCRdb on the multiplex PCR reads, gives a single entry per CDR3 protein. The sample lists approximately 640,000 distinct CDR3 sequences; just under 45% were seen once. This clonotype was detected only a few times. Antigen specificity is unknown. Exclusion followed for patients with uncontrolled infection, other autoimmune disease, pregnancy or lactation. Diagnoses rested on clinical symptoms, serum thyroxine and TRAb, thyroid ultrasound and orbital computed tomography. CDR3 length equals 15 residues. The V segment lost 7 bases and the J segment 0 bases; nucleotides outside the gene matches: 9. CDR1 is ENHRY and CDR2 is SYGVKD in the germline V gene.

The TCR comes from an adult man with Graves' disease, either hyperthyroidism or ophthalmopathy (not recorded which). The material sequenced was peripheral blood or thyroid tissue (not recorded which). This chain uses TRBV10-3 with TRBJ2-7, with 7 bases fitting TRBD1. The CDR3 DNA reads TGTGCCATCAAGCGACAGGGATCCAACTCCTACGAGCAGTACTTC. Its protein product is CAIKRQGSNSYEQYF.